Listed here is a single TCR beta chain. What it binds is not known. This entry belongs to a study of T cell responses to AZD1222 COVID-19 vaccine. Findings and caveats of the study: Spike-specific TCR breadth and depth grew following two AZD1222 doses.

Whether given at about 4 or about 12 weeks, second doses were pooled. V lost 5 bases, J lost 7 bases, and 17 bases lay in between. Germline CDR1 and CDR2: MNHEY and SMNVEV (reference sequence). This CDR3 spans 14 amino acids. Only in-frame clones appear in the TCRdb table, and some are missing; sequencing was by immunoSEQ multiplex PCR. The sample shows around 120,000 clones, approximately 94% of them seen only once. The rearrangement links TRBV27 to TRBJ1-1; D is possibly TRBD1 (6 bases). Material: peripheral blood, obtained 28 days after the second AZD1222 dose. The clonotype was recovered from an adult who received the AZD1222 COVID-19 vaccine. CDR3 coding DNA: TGTGCCAGCAGTCCTCAGGACAGACCGCTTGAAGCTTTCTTT. It translates to CASSPQDRPLEAFF.